This T cell receptor beta chain was recovered during a study of CD8 T cells in ankylosing spondylitis. There are a few counts of this clonotype. A single record per CDR3 protein comes from TCRdb applying MiXCR to the 5' RACE reads. The data show 250,000 or so distinct CDR3 sequences, about 24% seen once. The ends were cut back, 0 bases at V and 0 bases at J, with 12 bases in the middle. Germline loops: CDR1 DFQATT, CDR2 SNEGSKA (reference sequence). CDR3 size: 15 residues. This chain uses TRBV20-1 with TRBJ2-7; no definite D call. Sequencing was performed on blood, either unsorted or a sorted T cell fraction (not recorded which). The receptor was derived from a male donor with ankylosing spondylitis or in good health (not recorded which). The CDR3 is CSARDRYRSSYEQYF. Written as DNA, the CDR3 is TGCAGTGCTAGAGATAGGTATAGGAGCTCCTACGAGCAGTACTTC.